This T cell receptor (beta chain) was retrieved from a study of blood T cell repertoires in COVID-19. Assay: immunoSEQ multiplex PCR; the TCRdb copy retains only in-frame clones and omits some. The sample lists under 100,000 clones, about four fifths occurring once. The germline CDR1 and CDR2 sequences are MDHEN and SYDVKM. After removal of 4 bases from V and 7 bases from J, the junction contained 11 bases not matched to a gene. The length of the CDR3 is 15 residues. This clone was seen only once. This receptor was taken from a woman in her 40s with active or convalescent COVID-19. The chain uses TRBV28 and TRBJ2-5, with 8 bases matching TRBD1. The sequencing input was peripheral blood. The DNA of the CDR3 is TGTGCCAGCAGTTCAGGACAGGGCGCCGCCGCGACCCAGTACTTC. It codes for CASSSGQGAAATQYF. Full variable domain (missing parts from reference TRBV28 and TRBJ2-5): DVKVTQSSRYLVKRTGEKVFLECVQDMDHENMFWYRQDPGLGLRLIYFSYDVKMKEKGDIPEGYSVSREKKERFSLILESASTNQTSMYLCASSSGQGAAATQYFGPGTRLLVL.